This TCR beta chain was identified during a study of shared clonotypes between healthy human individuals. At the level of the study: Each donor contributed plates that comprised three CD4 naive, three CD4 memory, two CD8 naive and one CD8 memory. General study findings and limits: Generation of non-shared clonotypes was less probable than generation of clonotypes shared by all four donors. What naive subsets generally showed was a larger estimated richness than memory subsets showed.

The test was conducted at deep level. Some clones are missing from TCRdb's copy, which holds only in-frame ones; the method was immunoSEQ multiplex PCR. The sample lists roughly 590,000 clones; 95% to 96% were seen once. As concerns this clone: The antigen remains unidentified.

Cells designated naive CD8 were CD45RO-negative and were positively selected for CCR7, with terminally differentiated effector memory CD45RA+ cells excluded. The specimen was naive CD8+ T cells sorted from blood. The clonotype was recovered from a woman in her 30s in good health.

The CDR3 reads CASKAPPGELFF. The CDR3 coding sequence is TGTGCCAGCAAGGCTCCTCCCGGGGAGCTGTTTTTT. This rearrangement joins TRBV27 to TRBJ2-2; D remains unclear. Between the trimmed V and J ends, which lost 7 bases and 6 bases, there was a span of 9 bases. CDR1 and CDR2 (germline): MNHEY, SMNVEV (reference sequence). The CDR3 runs to 12 residues.